The source of this T cell receptor beta chain is a study of cytomegalovirus exposure and HLA in healthy donors. Broader study findings: The CMV antigen specificity of a few CMV-associated chains was confirmed through in vitro analysis.

As to this clone: Its antigen is undetermined.

This CDR3 is 13 amino acids long. Trimming pared 5 bases from V and 6 bases from J, leaving 12 bases between. The V gene's germline CDR1 is SGHTA and CDR2 FQGNSA. Profiled with immunoSEQ multiplex PCR; TCRdb holds only in-frame clones, not every one. The top ten hold roughly 0.83% of the sample, which has hundreds of thousands of clones, more than 80% seen once. The TCR originated in a woman between 18 and 30 years old in good health and CMV-seronegative. The rearrangement links TRBV7-2 to TRBJ2-3; possibly TRBD2 for D (6 bases). The sequenced sample was PBMCs. The CDR3 nucleotides read TGTGCCAGCAGCCCGAATCGGGGGGATACGCAGTATTTT. This translates into CASSPNRGDTQYF.